This TCR beta chain was sequenced during a study of tumor-infiltrating lymphocytes in primary liver carcinoma listed by TCRdb under 2017. Broadly, across the study: Hepatocellular carcinoma (four) or combined HCC and intrahepatic cholangiocarcinoma (one) was present in the five patients, who were three men and two women aged 30 to 69 years. Tumors of the five patients were stage T1-T3 N0M0 with maximum diameters of 4.2 to 10 cm. A total of 35 specimens from 5 patients, comprising approximately 25 tumor regions, 5 adjacent noncancerous liver tissues and 5 peripheral blood samples, were covered by TCRbeta repertoire sequencing. Each sample produced roughly 3.65 to 7.5 million productive TCRbeta reads, and read depth showed no significant difference between tissue types. Technical replicate repertoires showed high reproducibility, with mean shared-clone rates roughly 0.88 and correlation coefficients above 0.95. Across five regions of each liver tumor, along with adjacent normal tissue and blood, the study brought together TCRbeta repertoire sequencing, expression microarrays and whole-exome sequencing.

Findings and caveats that apply to the study as a whole: With just four to six patients in the study, the authors point out that the findings should be validated in a larger study. A significantly larger repertoire fraction was made up by the top 250 clones in tumors than in blood (p = 0.039). Only the TCR beta chain was sequenced, so true repertoire diversity is likely underestimated because unpaired alpha chains were not captured. Repertoire overlap was higher between tumor regions (mean about 35%) than tumor-adjacent (approximately 17%) or tumor-blood (14%) pairs, consistent with antigen-driven expansion. Bulk unsorted samples precluded comparing CD4+ and CD8+ T cell repertoires.

Total RNA and DNA were co-extracted from about 20-30 mg of bulk tissue with the AllPrep DNA/RNA mini kit, without cell sorting. Between late 2015 and early 2016, about 5 patients in China with histopathologically diagnosed primary liver carcinoma had surgical resection. At the time of sampling, the patients were treatment-naive and had chronic HBV infection. Fresh tumor and adjacent tissue pieces were bisected, with one half stored in RNAlater at -80 degrees C and the other half sent for histology. The CDR3 spans 17 residues, from the cysteine through the phenylalanine. Only the CDR3 DNA is retained, 51 bases long and in frame from the first base. V gives up 5 bases and J gives up 2 bases, and the segment between their germline ends measures 22 bases. CDR1 and CDR2 are drawn from the germline V gene (reference sequence): DFQATT, SNEGSKA. Details on this clonotype: The specificity of this receptor is unknown. Nothing much larger sits one base from this clone, and base qualities are not available.

Starting from approximately 500 ng total RNA, TCRbeta-specific cDNA was produced by reverse transcription with a constant-region primer and ProtoScript II reverse transcriptase. The TCRbeta libraries were prepared through three rounds of nested multiplex PCR following a slightly modified ARM-PCR procedure. Each of the first two PCR rounds ran for approximately 10 cycles and used multiplex TRBV1-TRBV30 forward primers together with a Cbeta reverse primer. Sample barcodes and Illumina adapters were added in a final 25-cycle PCR using Deep VentR polymerase. Before sequencing, amplicons of 200-500 bp were gel-purified using a QIAquick gel extraction kit. An Illumina HiSeq 2500 was used to sequence the TCRbeta amplicons, generating 250-bp paired-end reads. In the source study's methods: Trimmomatic v0.33 was used to quality-trim the reads, and FLASH v1.2.11 was used to merge paired reads so that full CDR3 sequences could be recovered. MiGEC v1.2.1b assigned V, D and J germline segments to the rearranged TCRbeta sequences. Clonotype statistics and Shannon-Wiener diversity indices were computed with VDJtools v1.0.0. Except for diversity analysis, only each sample's 250 most abundant clonotypes were used in subsequent analyses to reduce sampling bias. TCRdb ran its own pipeline on the public reads, namely fastp trimming at Q25 and MiXCR clone calling, and kept in-frame beta chains. CDR3 protein sequences are deduplicated, and each keeps its most common genes and DNA. TCRdb's processing, not the authors', yielded these V and J calls. This sample lists 90,000 to 150,000 distinct CDR3 sequences; roughly 75% were detected once. In total, the top ten clones hold over 8% of the sample.

Recombination linked TRBV20-1 to TRBJ2-4, with TRBD2 as a weak D call on 7 bases. The sequenced sample was tumor-adjacent normal liver tissue. This receptor was taken from a woman in her sixties with primary liver carcinoma and hepatitis B virus infection. The CDR3 loop reads CSAGAGLAGGPKNIQYF. Read as DNA, the sequence is TGCAGTGCTGGAGCGGGGCTCGCCGGGGGGCCCAAAAACATTCAGTACTTC.